This T cell receptor beta chain was identified during a study of blood T cells in healthy people across ages. The study, taken as a whole, reports: Diversity estimates drawn from one million T cells were deemed underestimates. Age advanced and TCR beta diversity per million T cells fell, roughly linearly.

There were healthy Caucasian individuals from Russia, aged about 6 to 90, serving as donors. Total RNA amounts of at least 6 micrograms were extracted per sample. Germline lookup yields CDR1 SGHTA and CDR2 FQGNSA. The CDR3 runs 13 residues. V lost 4 bases to trimming and J lost 5 bases, with 9 bases between them. In its sample, this clonotype was seen a few times. Its antigen remains unknown. The use of a sample-barcoded 5' primer and a J-beta primer mix characterized a second PCR of about 7 to 12 cycles. TCRdb passed the 5' RACE reads through MiXCR, listing each CDR3 protein once. Of roughly 1.5 million distinct CDR3 sequences in the sample, under 55% were seen once.

This chain uses TRBV7-2 with TRBJ1-5; D not certain. What was sequenced was blood. The receptor comes from a woman aged 18-29 years in good health. CDR3 DNA sequence: TGTGCCAGCAGCTCCCGTCAGGATCAGCCCCAGCATTTT. It translates to CASSSRQDQPQHF.